The next 2 T cell receptor beta chains were all read from a single sample in a study of cytomegalovirus exposure and HLA in healthy donors. The primer mix had 60 Vbeta and 13 Jbeta primers. The assay was immunoSEQ multiplex PCR, and TCRdb's table has in-frame clones only and misses some. The sample has fewer than 65,000 clones; roughly 85% are singletons. Sequencing input: PBMCs. The receptors here all came from a man aged 25 to 45 in good health and CMV-seronegative.

The chain couples TRBV19 to TRBJ1-1, with D possibly TRBD1 on 6 matching bases. The CDR3 is 14 amino acids. The V end was cut by 6 bases, the J end by 0 bases, with 11 bases between. CDR1 and CDR2 (germline): LNHDA, SQIVND (reference sequence). The CDR3 region is CASRYGQLNTEAFF. As DNA, the CDR3 is TGTGCCAGTAGATATGGACAGCTGAACACTGAAGCTTTCTTT. Using reference TRBV19 and TRBJ1-1 for the parts outside the CDR3, the full variable domain is DGGITQSPKYLFRKEGQNVTLSCEQNLNHDAMYWYRQDPGQGLRLIYYSQIVNDFQKGDIAEGYSVSREKKESFPLTVTSAQKNPTAFYLCASRYGQLNTEAFFGQGTRLTVV.

The chain joins TRBV27 to TRBJ2-5, with D maybe TRBD2 (7 bases). The CDR3 covers 17 residues. Germline CDR1 MNHEY, CDR2 SMNVEV (reference sequence). The V end lost 3 bases, the J end lost 4 bases, and 21 bases lay between the germline ends. The CDR3, as DNA: TGTGCCAGCAGTTTTGTGGGGGCCGGGGGGCCGGGAGAGACCCAGTACTTC. Protein: CASSFVGAGGPGETQYF.